This T cell receptor (beta chain) originates from a study of Ad26.COV2.S vaccination and SARS-CoV-2 variants. With regard to this clone: Its antigen is not known.

Whole-study results and caveats: Vaccine recipients and placebo recipients showed similar non-spike TCR breadth.

Per germline, CDR1 MNHEY and CDR2 SVGAGI. Trimming pared 1 base from V and 1 base from J, leaving 7 bases between. This CDR3 has 14 amino acids. Regarding treatment: about 20 received Ad26.COV2.S at low or high dose, single or two shots; about 5 received placebo; per-sample allocation not given. On day 63 after the first injection, vaccine and placebo recipients gave samples. This table comes from immunoSEQ multiplex PCR, and its TCRdb copy is limited to in-frame clones, with some not included. The sample lists under 500,000 clones, about 90% occurring once. The V call is TRBV6-5, the J call TRBJ1-1; D is uncertain. This specimen consisted of peripheral blood, obtained in a trial of Ad26.COV2.S vaccine versus placebo. This clonotype was obtained from a person between 18 and 65 years old who received the Ad26.COV2.S COVID-19 vaccine or a placebo. The CDR3 protein is CASSYYHGNTEAFF. DNA for the CDR3: TGTGCCAGCAGTTACTACCACGGGAACACTGAAGCTTTCTTT.